Included here is one T cell receptor (beta chain) sequence, with context. This specimen belongs to a study of shared clonotypes between healthy human individuals. Generated by immunoSEQ multiplex PCR, the TCRdb table keeps only in-frame clones and is missing some. The sample records about 1.5 million clones, around 97% being singletons. This TCR was sampled from a man aged 25-45 years in good health. The sequencing sample was made of naive CD4+ T cells sorted from blood. Regarding subset: CD45RA+ positively selected.

This CDR3 is CASSPSGQGGRNQPQHF. The CDR3 DNA is TGTGCCAGCTCACCGTCTGGACAGGGCGGGAGGAATCAGCCCCAGCATTTT. This chain joins TRBV18 and TRBJ1-5; 8 nucleotides line up with TRBD1. The junction had 11 bases not matched to a gene; V was cut back by 3 bases and J by 4 bases. From germline, CDR1 is KGHSH and CDR2 LQKENI. There are 17 residues in the CDR3.